The rows below give T cell receptor beta chains drawn from one sample of a study of radiotherapy plus CTLA-4 blockade in lung cancer. Generated by immunoSEQ multiplex PCR, the TCRdb table keeps only in-frame clones and is missing some. Of over 70,000 clones detected, approximately 83% appear once; the ten largest clones hold about 2%. The material sequenced was peripheral blood, taken from a patient treated with radiotherapy plus ipilimumab. The source of these receptors is a human donor with non-small cell lung cancer who had a partial response to radiotherapy plus ipilimumab. The CDR3 runs from the conserved cysteine through the conserved F or W. The D gene is left open where the match is weak. The size of a clone is reported for some rows only, either as once, few or many, or as a class for expanded clones.

clone_size j_call v_call cdr3_length d_call cdr3_nt cdr3_aa
- TRBJ2-1 TRBV29-1 14 TRBD1 TGCAGCGTTCGTACGGGACAGGGGTACAATGAGCAGTTCTTC CSVRTGQGYNEQFF
- TRBJ2-1 TRBV28 16 TRBD2 TGTGCCAGCAGCTCCACCGGGACTAGCTCCTACAATGAGCAGTTCTTC CASSSTGTSSYNEQFF
- TRBJ2-7 TRBV6-6 15 TRBD1 TGTGCCAGCAGGACCGGCAGGGGGCAGGGGGGAGAGCAGTACTTC CASRTGRGQGGEQYF
- TRBJ1-1 TRBV5-6 13 - TGTGCCAGCTTCAGGCGGGGGAACACTGAAGCTTTCTTT CASFRRGNTEAFF
- TRBJ1-4 TRBV28 16 - TGTGCCAGCAGTTTGGCAGGGGTCGTAACTAATGAAAAACTGTTTTTT CASSLAGVVTNEKLFF
- TRBJ2-1 TRBV6-6 16 TRBD2 TGTGCCAGCAGTTACTCGGTGGGGGGGACCCACAATGAGCAGTTCTTC CASSYSVGGTHNEQFF
- TRBJ2-7 TRBV27 14 TRBD2 TGTGCCAGCAGCTTGACTAGCGGGAGCTACGAGCAGTACTTC CASSLTSGSYEQYF
- TRBJ2-1 TRBV27 15 TRBD2 TGTGCCAGCAGTTTACGACTAGCGGGAGAAAATGAGCAGTTCTTC CASSLRLAGENEQFF
- TRBJ1-5 TRBV12-5 17 TRBD1 TGTGCTAGTGCCATGGACAGGGGGTTTATTGGCAATCAGCCCCAGCATTTT CASAMDRGFIGNQPQHF
- TRBJ2-2 TRBV7-9 16 TRBD2 TGTGCCAGCAGCCCACTAGCGGGCGCGAACACCGGGGAGCTGTTTTTT CASSPLAGANTGELFF
- TRBJ2-5 TRBV5-1 12 - TGCGCCAGCAGCCTACAGCTGGGGACCCAGTACTTC CASSLQLGTQYF
once TRBJ1-5 TRBV2 15 - TGTGCCAGCAGTGAAGATGAGGGCAACAATCAGCCCCAGCATTTT CASSEDEGNNQPQHF
- TRBJ2-3 TRBV7-2 15 - TGTGCCAGCAGCTTGCAGGCTTCCTACACAGATACGCAGTATTTT CASSLQASYTDTQYF
- TRBJ2-1 TRBV6-5 16 TRBD2 TGTGCCAGCAGTTACTCGTCTAGCGGGAGGGCCAATGAGCAGTTCTTC CASSYSSSGRANEQFF
once TRBJ2-1 TRBV7-2 18 TRBD1 TGTGCCAGCAGCTTAGACAGGGGGCGACGCGGATCCAACAATGAGCAGTTCTTC CASSLDRGRRGSNNEQFF
- TRBJ2-7 TRBV21-1 16 - TGTGCCAGCAGCAAAAAAAGCGGGAGGGCACCCAGCGAGCAGTACTTC CASSKKSGRAPSEQYF
- TRBJ2-5 TRBV5-1 17 TRBD2 TGCGCCAGCAGCCCGGGAACTAGCGGGAGGCACCAAGAGACCCAGTACTTC CASSPGTSGRHQETQYF
- TRBJ2-1 TRBV9 17 TRBD1 TGTGCCAGCAGCGTAGTCCCCACGGGACAGGGTTTTGGTGAGCAGTTCTTC CASSVVPTGQGFGEQFF
- TRBJ1-3 TRBV7-9 16 - TGTGCCAGCAGCTCACCAGGATCGAGCTCTGGAAACACCATATATTTT CASSSPGSSSGNTIYF
- TRBJ1-4 TRBV9 14 - TGTGCCAGCAGCACCGACAGCTATAATGAAAAACTGTTTTTT CASSTDSYNEKLFF
- TRBJ2-1 TRBV6-5 15 TRBD2 TGTGCCAGCAGCCGCAGCGGGAGGTCCTACAATGAGCAGTTCTTC CASSRSGRSYNEQFF
- TRBJ2-3 TRBV5-1 15 TRBD1 TGCGCCAGCCGCTGGACAGGTGAGGGGCCAGATACGCAGTATTTT CASRWTGEGPDTQYF
- TRBJ1-1 TRBV9 14 - TGTGCCAGCAGCGTAGGATTAGGGGGCACTGAAGCTTTCTTT CASSVGLGGTEAFF
- TRBJ2-2 TRBV27 15 - TGTGCCAGCAGTTTAGCCTTGGCAGGTGCCGGGGAGCTGTTTTTT CASSLALAGAGELFF
- TRBJ1-1 TRBV7-2 14 TRBD1 TGTGCCAGCAGCTTAGATCATAGGACAGGATCAGCTTTCTTT CASSLDHRTGSAFF
- TRBJ2-5 TRBV27 15 TRBD1 TGTGCCAGCAGTTTCAGACAGGGAGTATGGGAGACCCAGTACTTC CASSFRQGVWETQYF
- TRBJ2-5 TRBV5-5 17 TRBD2 TGTGCCAGCAGCCGCTCACTGACTAGCGGAGCCCAAGAGACCCAGTACTTC CASSRSLTSGAQETQYF
few TRBJ1-3 TRBV6-1 15 - TGTGCCAGCAGTGCGCCAGCGGGTTCTGGAAACACCATATATTTT CASSAPAGSGNTIYF
- TRBJ2-1 TRBV5-6 15 TRBD1 TGTGCCAGCAGCTCGAGGGCAGGGGGTGTGTATGAGCAGTTCTTC CASSSRAGGVYEQFF
- TRBJ2-5 TRBV5-4 16 TRBD2 TGTGCCAGCAGCTTGGCCCTAGCGGGAGGCCAAGAGACCCAGTACTTC CASSLALAGGQETQYF
- TRBJ2-1 TRBV19 13 - TGTGCCAGTAGTATCTCGACAGTCAATGAGCAGTTCTTC CASSISTVNEQFF
- TRBJ1-2 TRBV27 14 TRBD1 TGTGCCAGCAAGGGGACAGGGGCCTGGTGGCGCTACACCTTC CASKGTGAWWRYTF
- TRBJ2-7 TRBV11-3 12 - TGTGCCAGCAGCCAGGGTAGCTACGAGCAGTACTTC CASSQGSYEQYF
- TRBJ1-2 TRBV18 12 - TGTGCCAGCTCACCACCGGACACTGGCTACACCTTC CASSPPDTGYTF
- TRBJ2-1 TRBV5-1 17 - TGCGCCAGCACAGGGGGCGGTAGCGGGGGCGCCTACAATGAGCAGTTCTTC CASTGGGSGGAYNEQFF
- TRBJ1-3 TRBV7-8 17 - TGTGCCAGCAGCTTAGCGCTGGCAGGCGCCTCTGGAAACACCATATATTTT CASSLALAGASGNTIYF
- TRBJ1-2 TRBV10-2 13 TRBD1 TGCGCCAGCAGCGCGGACAGGGATTCTGGCTACACCTTC CASSADRDSGYTF
- TRBJ2-5 TRBV6-1 15 - TGTGCCAGCTCTTCTTCCCACGGTCGGGGAGAGACCCAGTACTTC CASSSSHGRGETQYF
- TRBJ2-7 TRBV19 14 TRBD2 TGTGCCAGTAGTATGGCGGGAGGGACCTACGAGCAGTACTTC CASSMAGGTYEQYF
- TRBJ1-4 TRBV6-6 16 TRBD1 TGTGCCAGCAGTTACTACGGTGGGACAGCCAATGAAAAACTGTTTTTT CASSYYGGTANEKLFF
once TRBJ1-5 TRBV6-5 12 - TGTGCCAGCAGTGAAGCCGGCAGGTCCCAGCATTTT CASSEAGRSQHF
- TRBJ2-7 TRBV18 12 TRBD2 TGTGCCAGCTCACCAGGGGGGGACGAGCAGTACTTC CASSPGGDEQYF
- TRBJ1-2 TRBV5-1 13 - TGCGCCAGCGGTCGACAGGAATCGGATGGCTACACCTTC CASGRQESDGYTF
- TRBJ1-2 TRBV19 13 - TGTGCCAGTAGTATTCCGGGAAGCTATGGCTACACCTTC CASSIPGSYGYTF
- TRBJ1-1 TRBV19 18 - TGTGCCAGTAGTCCCCCGGGGAGGAAGGGGATCGGAAACACTGAAGCTTTCTTT CASSPPGRKGIGNTEAFF
- TRBJ1-4 TRBV5-5 18 TRBD1 TGTGCCAGCAGCCGCCAAAGGACAGGGGGTGGAACTAATGAAAAACTGTTTTTT CASSRQRTGGGTNEKLFF
- TRBJ1-1 TRBV29-1 13 - TGCAGCGTTGCTCAGGGCATGAACACTGAAGCTTTCTTT CSVAQGMNTEAFF
- TRBJ1-6 TRBV6-6 12 TRBD1 TGTGCCAGCAGTTACCAGACAGGGCCCCTCCACTTT CASSYQTGPLHF
- TRBJ1-2 TRBV27 14 TRBD1 TGTGCCAGCAGGGGGAGACAGGGCGACTATGGCTACACCTTC CASRGRQGDYGYTF
- TRBJ1-2 TRBV11-2 15 TRBD1 TGTGCCAGCAGCTTAGAGGGACAGGGTTCCGATGGCTACACCTTC CASSLEGQGSDGYTF
- TRBJ1-4 TRBV15 21 - TGTGCCACCAGCAGAGATAAGCTCATGAACAGGAAGGGCCTTCGGGATGAAAAACTGTTTTTT CATSRDKLMNRKGLRDEKLFF
- TRBJ2-1 TRBV5-1 14 - TGCGCCAGCAGCTTGCCTACCTCCTACAATGAGCAGTTCTTC CASSLPTSYNEQFF
- TRBJ2-1 TRBV4-3 16 - TGCGCCAGCAGTCTGACTCGGGACTTCCTGGGGAATGAGCAGTTCTTC CASSLTRDFLGNEQFF
- TRBJ1-1 TRBV5-6 19 TRBD1 TGTGCCAGCAGCTTGGTTGGAAGGACAGGGACGCCTTCTAACACTGAAGCTTTCTTT CASSLVGRTGTPSNTEAFF
- TRBJ1-1 TRBV20-1 11 - TGCAGTGCTACTCAGGGTCTGCGGGCTTTCTTT CSATQGLRAFF
- TRBJ1-1 TRBV14 14 - TGTGCCAGCAGCCAAGATTTGGGGGGCACTGAAGCTTTCTTT CASSQDLGGTEAFF